The 21 T cell receptor beta chains reported below all come from one sample, sequenced in a study of blood T cell repertoires in COVID-19. Clones were read by immunoSEQ multiplex PCR, and TCRdb kept only the in-frame ones, dropping some. The sample has about 170,000 clones, 79% seen once. Sample: PBMCs or T cells enriched from blood (not recorded which). These receptors all come from a woman between 65 and 79 years old in a cohort exposed to, infected with or recovered from COVID-19 (not recorded which).

The V and J genes are TRBV18 and TRBJ2-1; D remains ambiguous. The germline V and J ends were trimmed by 5 bases and 0 bases, with 8 bases remaining between them. CDR1 is KGHSH and CDR2 is LQKENI in the germline V gene. The CDR3 loop spans 14 amino acids. The CDR3: CASSGQDSYNEQFF. The CDR3 DNA is TGTGCCAGCTCAGGGCAGGACTCCTACAATGAGCAGTTCTTC.

The rearrangement uses TRBV7-9 and TRBJ1-1, with D tentatively TRBD1 (5 bases). The V and J ends lost 3 bases and 4 bases respectively, with 9 bases between them. The CDR3 extends over 13 amino acids. CDR1 SEHNR and CDR2 FQNEAQ come from the germline V gene (reference sequence). The CDR3 sequence: CASSFSQGTEAFF. DNA for the CDR3: TGTGCCAGCAGCTTTTCGCAGGGCACTGAAGCTTTCTTT.

This clone appeared once. The chain carries TRBV18 and TRBJ2-5; D possibly corresponds to TRBD1 (6 bases). Trimming took 4 bases from V and 4 from J, leaving 16 bases between them. The germline gives CDR1 KGHSH, CDR2 LQKENI. The CDR3 has 15 residues. The DNA for the CDR3 is TGTGCCAGCTCACGTTCCGGGACATTCGGAGAGACCCAGTACTTC. Amino acids: CASSRSGTFGETQYF.

The gene calls are TRBV28 and TRBJ1-1, with D hard to call. The CDR3 spans 12 residues. Looked up from germline, CDR1 is MDHEN and CDR2 is SYDVKM. V lost 8 bases and J lost 11, with 18 bases in between. DNA of the CDR3: TGTGCCAGCTGTCCGCCGGCGGGGTTGGCTTTCTTT. Protein product: CASCPPAGLAFF.

The chain employs TRBV28 and TRBJ1-4; D possibly corresponds to TRBD1 (6 bases). V lost 0 bases to trimming and J lost 6 bases, with 17 bases between them. The CDR3 has 17 amino acids. The V gene's germline CDR1 is MDHEN and CDR2 SYDVKM. CDR3: CASSLWDFGQTDEKLFF. Written as DNA, the CDR3 is TGTGCCAGCAGTTTATGGGATTTCGGACAGACCGATGAAAAACTGTTTTTT. The full variable domain, with the rest looked up from reference TRBV28 and TRBJ1-4, is DVKVTQSSRYLVKRTGEKVFLECVQDMDHENMFWYRQDPGLGLRLIYFSYDVKMKEKGDIPEGYSVSREKKERFSLILESASTNQTSMYLCASSLWDFGQTDEKLFFGSGTQLSVL.

The table lists this clone with a count of one. This chain uses TRBV11-2 with TRBJ2-1; D might be TRBD2 (5 bases). CDR1 is SGHAT, CDR2 FQNNGV, per germline. V was clipped by 8 bases and J by 3 bases, with 11 bases between them. The CDR3 is 13 amino acids. The DNA of the CDR3 is TGTGCCAGCTCGGGCGGGTACTACAATGAGCAGTTCTTC. Translating gives CASSGGYYNEQFF.

The chain combines TRBV28 with TRBJ2-3; TRBD1 matches at 9 bases. The CDR3 length is 15 residues. Losses at the gene ends were 3 bases for V and 5 bases for J; bases not matched to a gene: 6. Germline loops: CDR1 MDHEN, CDR2 SYDVKM. This CDR3 reads CASSFRQGVVDTQYF. The CDR3 region has the DNA TGTGCCAGCAGTTTCCGACAGGGGGTTGTAGATACGCAGTATTTT.

V and J are TRBV19 and TRBJ2-3; D may be TRBD2 (7 bases). With 7 bases removed from V and 3 bases from J, the gap between germline ends came to 14 bases. The CDR3 is 14 amino acids. CDR1 is LNHDA, CDR2 SQIVND, per germline (reference sequence). The DNA for the CDR3 is TGTGCCAGTAACCGGGGAGGGGGAACAGATACGCAGTATTTT. Its translation: CASNRGGGTDTQYF. The variable domain in full, with the rest retrieved from reference TRBV19 and TRBJ2-3, is DGGITQSPKYLFRKEGQNVTLSCEQNLNHDAMYWYRQDPGQGLRLIYYSQIVNDFQKGDIAEGYSVSREKKESFPLTVTSAQKNPTAFYLCASNRGGGTDTQYFGPGTRLTVL.

This clone was seen a few times. J is TRBJ2-7 and V is TRBV2; D may be TRBD2 (7 bases). Trimming stripped 6 bases from V and 5 bases from J, with 20 bases between. From germline, CDR1 is SNHLY and CDR2 FYNNEI. This CDR3 contains 15 residues. This CDR3 reads CASSTAGAGDNEQYF. For the CDR3, the DNA is TGTGCCAGCAGCACCGCGGGGGCGGGAGATAACGAGCAGTACTTC.

Details on this clone: Other DNA sequences from this sample encode an identical CDR3 as well. This chain connects TRBV6-6 to TRBJ1-4, with TRBD1 matching 9 bases. Germline V CDR1 and CDR2: MNHNY, SVGAGI (reference sequence). CDR3 length: 15 amino acids. The J segment lost 2 bases and the V segment lost 6 bases, leaving 4 bases of the junction unmatched. In DNA, the CDR3 is TGTGCCAGCAGCGCCACAGGGGGCACTAATGAAAAACTGTTTTTT. It specifies CASSATGGTNEKLFF.

The chain carries TRBV7-8 and TRBJ1-1, with unresolved D. CDR3 size: 13 residues. The germline V and J ends were trimmed by 5 bases and 5 bases, with 12 bases remaining between them. Germline CDR1 reads SGHVS; CDR2 reads FQNEAQ. This CDR3 is CASSPQRQTEAFF. CDR3 DNA sequence: TGTGCCAGCAGCCCTCAGAGGCAGACTGAAGCTTTCTTT.

The chain combines TRBV3-1 (or the pseudogene TRBV3-2) with TRBJ2-5; 9 nucleotides align to TRBD2. The CDR3 totals 15 residues. CDR1 is LGHDT and CDR2 is YNNKEL in the germline V gene (reference sequence). V gave up 1 base and J gave up 7 bases; unmatched junction bases: 7. CDR3 sequence: CASSQGGRAGATQYF. The DNA of the CDR3 is TGTGCCAGCAGCCAAGGCGGGAGGGCCGGGGCGACCCAGTACTTC.

V and J are TRBV5-1 and TRBJ2-3, with 7 nucleotides matching TRBD1. In germline, CDR1 is SGHRS, CDR2 YFSETQ. This CDR3 has 15 residues. V shed 0 bases and J 4 bases; nucleotides not matched to a gene: 5. This CDR3 reads CASSLGQGIADTQYF. CDR3 coding DNA: TGCGCCAGCAGCTTGGGACAGGGCATAGCAGATACGCAGTATTTT.

This clone was recorded only once. The chain is built from TRBV28 and TRBJ2-1, with D perhaps matching TRBD2 (5 bases). Trimming removed 6 bases from V and 8 bases from J, with 17 bases in between. CDR3 size: 14 residues. Germline-derived CDR1 and CDR2 are MDHEN and SYDVKM. This CDR3 is CASSSPGSKDEQFF. CDR3 nucleotides: TGTGCCAGCAGCTCCCCGGGGAGTAAGGATGAGCAGTTCTTC.

The gene calls are TRBV7-2 and TRBJ2-2; 8 positions agree with TRBD1. Unmatched junction bases numbered 3, after V lost 3 bases and J lost 3 bases. This CDR3 is built from 15 residues. Germline V CDR1 and CDR2: SGHTA, FQGNSA. CDR3: CASSFLQGDTGELFF. As DNA, the CDR3 is TGTGCCAGCAGCTTCCTACAGGGGGACACCGGGGAGCTGTTTTTT.

The rearrangement links TRBV19 to TRBJ1-5; D call uncertain. V gave up 6 bases and J gave up 4 bases, with 10 bases separating them. Looked up from germline, CDR1 is LNHDA and CDR2 is SQIVND (reference sequence). The CDR3 loop spans 13 amino acids. CDR3 sequence reads: CASSPGLNQPQHF. In DNA, the CDR3 is TGTGCCAGTAGCCCGGGTCTAAATCAGCCCCAGCATTTT.

The V gene is TRBV5-8, the J gene TRBJ2-3; the match to TRBD2 covers 8 bases. The germline V gene has CDR1 SGHTS and CDR2 YDEGEE. The CDR3 is 16 amino acids. With 4 bases clipped from V and 5 bases from J, the junction kept 12 bases outside the gene matches. CDR3 sequence reads: CASSLRVAGSLDTQYF. Here the CDR3 DNA reads TGTGCCAGCAGCCTCCGGGTAGCGGGATCATTAGATACGCAGTATTTT.

The chain joins TRBV19 to TRBJ2-1; 13 bases map to TRBD2. CDR1 LNHDA and CDR2 SQIVND come from the germline V gene (reference sequence). The V and J ends lost 9 bases and 8 bases, in that order; junction bases with no gene match: 7. The CDR3 runs to 14 residues. The DNA of the CDR3 is TGTGCCAGCGGACTAGCGGGAGTCTCCTATGAGCAGTTCTTC. Residues: CASGLAGVSYEQFF.

This chain connects TRBV7-8 to TRBJ2-1; 13 positions agree with TRBD2. The junction had 11 bases not matched to a gene; V was cut back by 5 bases and J by 7 bases. The CDR3 is 17 residues long. Germline CDR1 SGHVS, CDR2 FQNEAQ. CDR3 amino acids: CASSPWTSGRGGNEQFF. The CDR3 nucleotides are TGTGCCAGCAGCCCATGGACTAGCGGGAGAGGGGGGAATGAGCAGTTCTTC.

The chain combines TRBV5-1 with TRBJ2-7; no firm D call. The CDR3 totals 14 residues. V shed 4 bases and J shed 2 bases, with 13 bases lying between them. CDR1 is SGHRS, CDR2 YFSETQ, per germline. CDR3 protein: CASSASEATYEQYF. The CDR3 DNA sequence: TGCGCCAGCAGCGCCAGTGAGGCTACCTACGAGCAGTACTTC.

This clone has only one observation. This chain connects TRBV28 to TRBJ1-5; D may be TRBD1 (6 bases). The CDR3 spans 14 residues. Germline V CDR1 and CDR2: MDHEN, SYDVKM. Between the trimmed V and J ends, which lost 5 bases and 7 bases, there was a span of 15 bases. The CDR3 region is CASSQGGREQPQHF. CDR3 sequence (DNA): TGTGCCAGCAGTCAAGGGGGTAGGGAACAGCCCCAGCATTTT.